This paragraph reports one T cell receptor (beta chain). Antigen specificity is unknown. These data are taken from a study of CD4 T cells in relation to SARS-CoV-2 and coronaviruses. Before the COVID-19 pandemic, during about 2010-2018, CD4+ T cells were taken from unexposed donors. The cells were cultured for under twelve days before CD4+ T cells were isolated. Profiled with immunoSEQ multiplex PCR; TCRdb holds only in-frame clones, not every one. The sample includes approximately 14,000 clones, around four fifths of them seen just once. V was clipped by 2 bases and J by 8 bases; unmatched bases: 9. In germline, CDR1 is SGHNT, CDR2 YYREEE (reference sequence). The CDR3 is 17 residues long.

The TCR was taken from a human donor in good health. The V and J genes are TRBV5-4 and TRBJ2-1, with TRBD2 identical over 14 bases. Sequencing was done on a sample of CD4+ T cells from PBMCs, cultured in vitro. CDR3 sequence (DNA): TGTGCCAGCAGCTTAGGGACTAGCGGGAGCTCTTTGCATGAGCAGTTCTTC. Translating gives CASSLGTSGSSLHEQFF.